This T cell receptor (beta chain) came from a study of cytomegalovirus exposure and HLA in healthy donors. Overall study context: A prior study identified approximately 120 million unique TCR beta sequences from about 179 million T cells. In terms of ancestry, the Caucasian-associated cluster contained around four fifths of the approximately 420 genotyped donors. The study, taken as a whole, reports: A reported reduction in N-insertions relative to the roughly 710-donor mean was seen in an Asian-associated ancestry cluster in a later analysis.

This CDR3 comprises 14 residues. V lost 1 base to trimming and J lost 4 bases, with 10 bases between them. CDR1 and CDR2 (germline): ENHRY, SYGVKD. With regard to this clone: Its antigen is still unknown.

The primer mix had 60 Vbeta and 13 Jbeta primers. The assay was immunoSEQ multiplex PCR, and TCRdb's table has in-frame clones only and misses some. The data contain roughly 190,000 clones, roughly four fifths of them singletons. The chain has TRBV10-3 and TRBJ1-1; no definite D call. This receptor was obtained from a woman under 40 in good health and CMV-seropositive. The source material was PBMCs. CDR3 loop: CAISEFPGSTEAFF. The CDR3 DNA sequence: TGTGCCATCAGTGAGTTCCCAGGATCCACTGAAGCTTTCTTT.